The 24 T cell receptor beta chains presented below share a single source sample, sequenced in a study of T cell repertoires in cytomegalovirus infection. Each CDR3 protein gets one entry after TCRdb re-called the reads with MiXCR. The sample lists approximately 190,000 distinct CDR3 sequences; approximately 9.6% were seen once. The sample consisted of PBMCs. The receptors derive from a human donor in good health (CMV status not recorded). Some clones in this sample may be carry-over from other donors' samples.

This clonotype was found many times. The V and J genes are TRBV2 and TRBJ1-1, with a tentative D call TRBD1 (5 bases). The V end lost 6 bases, the J end lost 5 bases, and 13 bases lay between the germline ends. The CDR3 runs to 13 residues. Germline V gene lookup returns CDR1 SNHLY and CDR2 FYNNEI. The CDR3 loop reads CASRGRDPTEAFF. The CDR3 DNA is TGTGCCAGCAGGGGCAGGGACCCTACTGAAGCTTTCTTT.

This clonotype was seen many times. CDR3 sequence reads: CASSEAQGLRYQETQYF. The CDR3 bases are TGTGCCAGCAGTGAAGCGCAAGGACTAAGGTACCAAGAGACCCAGTACTTC. The chain has TRBV6-1 and TRBJ2-5; possibly TRBD2 for D (6 bases). CDR1 is MNHNS, CDR2 SASEGT, per germline. The CDR3 is made up of 17 amino acids. Trimming left V 0 bases short and J 0 bases short, with 14 bases between.

This clonotype was recorded at least ten times. The chain employs TRBV7-2 and TRBJ2-7; D is perhaps TRBD2 (6 bases). Trimming pared 5 bases from V and 2 bases from J, leaving 10 bases between. The CDR3 is made up of 13 amino acids. Germline V gives CDR1 SGHTA, CDR2 FQGNSA. The CDR3 DNA sequence: TGTGCCAGCAGCCATAGCGGAACCTACGAGCAGTACTTC. It translates to CASSHSGTYEQYF. The variable domain in full, with the rest retrieved from reference TRBV7-2 and TRBJ2-7, is GAGVSQSPSNKVTEKGKDVELRCDPISGHTALYWYRQSLGQGLEFLIYFQGNSAPDKSGLPSDRFSAERTGGSVSTLTIQRTQQEDSAVYLCASSHSGTYEQYFGPGTRLTVT.

This clonotype was seen ten or more times. The DNA of the CDR3 is TGTGCCAGTAGTGATCAAGCGAAGGGGAAGCCCCAGCATTTT. It encodes CASSDQAKGKPQHF. The chain combines TRBV19 with TRBJ1-5; a weak D match, TRBD1 (5 bases). CDR1 and CDR2 from the germline V gene are LNHDA and SQIVND (reference sequence). V lost 5 bases, J lost 8 bases, and 16 bases lay in between. The CDR3 is 14 amino acids.

The sample holds many counts of this clonotype. The chain joins TRBV7-2 to TRBJ2-5; 10 nucleotides line up with TRBD2. Germline lookup yields CDR1 SGHTA and CDR2 FQGNSA. V lost 1 base to trimming and J lost 4 bases; unmatched junction nucleotides: 0. This CDR3 contains 14 residues. The DNA of the CDR3 is TGTGCCAGCAGCTTAGGACTAGCGGGAGAGACCCAGTACTTC. This codes for CASSLGLAGETQYF.

This clonotype was seen at least ten times. The chain combines TRBV20-1 with TRBJ2-2; TRBD2 matches 8 bases. CDR1 is DFQATT and CDR2 is SNEGSKA in the germline V gene (reference sequence). Trimming took 2 bases from V and 6 from J; bases not matched to a gene: 8. This CDR3 region has 15 residues. CDR3 amino acids: CSARLGRAGAGELFF. The CDR3 DNA reads as TGCAGTGCTAGACTCGGGAGGGCCGGTGCCGGGGAGCTGTTTTTT.

At least ten counts were recorded for this clonotype. V usage is TRBV12-3 or TRBV12-4 and J usage is TRBJ2-2, with D possibly being TRBD1 (5 bases). V lost 6 bases, J lost 4 bases, and 15 bases lay in between. CDR3 length: 15 amino acids. The DNA for the CDR3 is TGTGCCAGCAGGCTTCTCTTGGGGCCCACCGGGGAGCTGTTTTTT. Encoded protein: CASRLLLGPTGELFF.

There are a few counts of this clonotype. This chain uses TRBV29-1 with TRBJ2-6, with D uncertain. CDR3 size: 14 residues. Per the germline V gene, CDR1 is SQVTM and CDR2 is ANQGSEA. Trimming took off 4 bases at V and 0 bases at J, with 7 bases between the two ends. CDR3: CSVGPRSGANVLTF. In DNA, the CDR3 is TGCAGCGTTGGGCCGCGCTCTGGGGCCAACGTCCTGACTTTC. Full variable domain (remainder filled in from reference TRBV29-1 and TRBJ2-6): SAVISQKPSRDICQRGTSLTIQCQVDSQVTMMFWYRQQPGQSLTLIATANQGSEATYESGFVIDKFPISRPNLTFSTLTVSNMSPEDSSIYLCSVGPRSGANVLTFGAGSRLTVL.

The J gene is TRBJ2-1, the V gene TRBV20-1; D is undetermined. Germline V gene data show CDR1 as DFQATT and CDR2 as SNEGSKA (reference sequence). Trimming stripped 3 bases from V and 7 bases from J, with 13 bases between. This CDR3 spans 13 amino acids. The CDR3 protein is CSARSLSWNEQFF. Written as DNA, the CDR3 is TGCAGTGCTAGGTCTCTGAGCTGGAATGAGCAGTTCTTC.

This clonotype was recorded a few times. This sequence joins TRBV14 and TRBJ2-3; weak D call: TRBD1 (6 bases). Per the germline V gene, CDR1 is SGHDN and CDR2 is FVKESK. Trimming removed 4 bases at V and 5 bases at J, with 19 bases between. CDR3 length: 16 residues. CDR3 nucleotide sequence: TGTGCCAGCAGCCCCATAGGGGGAGTCGGGAAAGATACGCAGTATTTT. Protein: CASSPIGGVGKDTQYF.

The chain couples TRBV20-1 to TRBJ2-1; 7 nucleotides line up with TRBD1. CDR1 and CDR2 from the germline V gene are DFQATT and SNEGSKA (reference sequence). The CDR3 totals 16 residues. Trimming removed 6 bases from V and 4 bases from J; junction bases left unmatched: 15. In DNA form, the CDR3 reads TGCAGTGCCCCTAAGGGGGCGGGTGAAAGGTACAATGAGCAGTTCTTC. Protein sequence: CSAPKGAGERYNEQFF.

CDR3 residues: CASSQESGSGANVLTF. The CDR3 DNA reads TGCGCCAGCAGCCAAGAGTCGGGGTCTGGGGCCAACGTCCTGACTTTC. The V call is TRBV4-3, the J call TRBJ2-6; maybe TRBD2 (5 bases). The CDR3 contains 16 residues. V was pared by 0 bases and J by 1 base, with 7 bases between. Per germline, CDR1 LGHNA and CDR2 YSLEER.

In this sample, this clonotype turned up a few times. This sequence joins TRBV27 and TRBJ1-4; D call uncertain. Germline CDR1 and CDR2: MNHEY and SMNVEV (reference sequence). CDR3 size: 13 residues. The ends were cut back, 3 bases at V and 8 bases at J, with 10 bases in the middle. CDR3 region: CASSFSRREKLFF. The DNA for the CDR3 is TGTGCCAGCAGTTTCAGCAGGAGAGAAAAACTGTTTTTT.

J is TRBJ1-1 and V is TRBV3-1, with TRBD1 as a possible D gene (6 bases). Germline V gene data show CDR1 as LGHDT and CDR2 as YNNKEL (reference sequence). The CDR3 contains 14 residues. The V end was cut by 5 bases, the J end by 6 bases, with 16 bases between. The CDR3 sequence is CASSTPSRGPEAFF. The CDR3 DNA reads as TGTGCCAGCAGCACCCCTTCACGGGGGCCTGAAGCTTTCTTT.

The chain couples TRBV5-4 to TRBJ1-1, with D unclear. The CDR3 length is 14 residues. Trimming removed 0 bases at V and 0 bases at J, with 6 bases between. Germline lookup yields CDR1 SGHNT and CDR2 YYREEE (reference sequence). This chain's CDR3 is CASSLGALNTEAFF. CDR3 sequence (DNA): TGTGCCAGCAGCTTGGGGGCATTGAACACTGAAGCTTTCTTT.

CDR3 sequence: CASSGLGVGYTEAFF. CDR3 DNA sequence: TGTGCCAGCAGTGGCCTGGGCGTCGGCTACACTGAAGCTTTCTTT. V usage is TRBV28 and J usage is TRBJ1-1; no definite D call. There are 15 residues in the CDR3. The germline V gene has CDR1 MDHEN and CDR2 SYDVKM. Trimming shortened V by 5 bases and J by 3 bases, and 16 bases separated the two germline ends.

The chain links TRBV6-2 or TRBV6-3 to TRBJ2-7; the D is unclear. The CDR3 length is 12 residues. Trimming removed 7 bases at V and 0 bases at J, with 7 bases between. CDR1 is MNHEY, CDR2 SVGEGT, per germline. CDR3 amino acids: CASNENSYEQYF. DNA of the CDR3: TGTGCCAGCAATGAAAACTCCTACGAGCAGTACTTC.

This chain uses TRBV28 with TRBJ1-1, with 8 bases aligning to TRBD1. The CDR3 covers 17 residues. The germline CDR1 and CDR2 sequences are MDHEN and SYDVKM. V shed 1 base and J 0 bases; nucleotides not matched to a gene: 7. CDR3 in DNA: TGTGCCAGCAGTTTATTTGGACAGGGCCTCCTGAACACTGAAGCTTTCTTT. It yields the protein CASSLFGQGLLNTEAFF.

The CDR3 DNA reads as TGTGCCAGCAGTTACTCGGGTAGCGGAGGGGATGAGCAGTTCTTC. Translation gives CASSYSGSGGDEQFF. The gene calls are TRBV6-5 and TRBJ2-1, with TRBD2 as a possible D gene (6 bases). Deletions cut 0 bases from V and 8 bases from J, with 14 bases between. The CDR3 consists of 15 residues. Germline loops: CDR1 MNHEY, CDR2 SVGAGI.

This chain joins TRBV6-5 and TRBJ1-1, with a tentative D call TRBD1 (6 bases). The CDR3 length is 13 residues. Germline V CDR1 and CDR2: MNHEY, SVGAGI. Between the trimmed V and J ends, which lost 5 bases and 4 bases, there was a span of 11 bases. The DNA of the CDR3 is TGTGCCAGCAGTACGTTGACAGGCACTGAAGCTTTCTTT. Translating gives CASSTLTGTEAFF.

This chain connects TRBV28 to TRBJ2-7; 7 bases map to TRBD2. Germline-derived CDR1 and CDR2 are MDHEN and SYDVKM. This CDR3 is 12 amino acids long. The trim removed 6 bases at V and 6 bases at J, leaving 5 bases unmatched. The CDR3 sequence: CASSSGLSEQYF. CDR3 bases: TGTGCCAGCAGCTCGGGACTATCCGAGCAGTACTTC.

J is TRBJ2-7 and V is TRBV6-2 or TRBV6-3, with 8 bases aligning to TRBD1. The CDR3 spans 15 residues. Trimming took 4 bases from V and 6 from J; bases not matched to a gene: 11. Germline V gene sequence: CDR1 MNHEY, CDR2 SVGEGT. The CDR3 region has the DNA TGTGCCAGCAGTTCCCCGGACAGGGAAAGACGCGAGCAGTACTTC. The encoded protein is CASSSPDRERREQYF.

There are a few counts of this clonotype. V gene TRBV10-3 combines with J gene TRBJ2-1, with 9 bases fitting TRBD2. The germline V gene has CDR1 ENHRY and CDR2 SYGVKD. The V segment lost 4 bases and the J segment 3 bases; nucleotides outside the gene matches: 10. The CDR3 consists of 17 residues. CDR3 nucleotide sequence: TGTGCCATCAGTGTTTTGCCTAGCGGGACGAGCTACAATGAGCAGTTCTTC. Translated: CAISVLPSGTSYNEQFF.

About this clonotype itself: Germline is not matched at one junction end, which may reflect a read error. The rearrangement joins TRBV7-7 to TRBJ2-3; D uncertain. Germline CDR1 SSHAT, CDR2 FNYEAQ (reference sequence). This CDR3 region has 15 residues. CDR3: CASSLMGGEGDTQYF. CDR3 DNA: TGTGCTAGCAGCTTAATGGGTGGGGAAGGAGATACGCAGTATTTT.